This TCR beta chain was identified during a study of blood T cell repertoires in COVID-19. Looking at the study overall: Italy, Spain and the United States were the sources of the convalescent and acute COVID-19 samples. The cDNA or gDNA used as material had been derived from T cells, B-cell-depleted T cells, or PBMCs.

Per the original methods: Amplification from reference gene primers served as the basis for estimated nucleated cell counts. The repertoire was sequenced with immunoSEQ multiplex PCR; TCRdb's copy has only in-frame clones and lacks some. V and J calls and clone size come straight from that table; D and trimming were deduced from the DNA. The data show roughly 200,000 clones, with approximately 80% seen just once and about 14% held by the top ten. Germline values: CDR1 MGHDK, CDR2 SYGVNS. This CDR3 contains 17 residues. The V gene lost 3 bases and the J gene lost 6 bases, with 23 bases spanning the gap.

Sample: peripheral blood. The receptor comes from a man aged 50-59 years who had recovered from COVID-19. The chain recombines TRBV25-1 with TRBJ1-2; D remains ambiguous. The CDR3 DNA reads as TGTGCCAGCAGTGATCAAGCATTCGGGTTTAGCGGGAATGGCTACACCTTC. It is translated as CASSDQAFGFSGNGYTF.